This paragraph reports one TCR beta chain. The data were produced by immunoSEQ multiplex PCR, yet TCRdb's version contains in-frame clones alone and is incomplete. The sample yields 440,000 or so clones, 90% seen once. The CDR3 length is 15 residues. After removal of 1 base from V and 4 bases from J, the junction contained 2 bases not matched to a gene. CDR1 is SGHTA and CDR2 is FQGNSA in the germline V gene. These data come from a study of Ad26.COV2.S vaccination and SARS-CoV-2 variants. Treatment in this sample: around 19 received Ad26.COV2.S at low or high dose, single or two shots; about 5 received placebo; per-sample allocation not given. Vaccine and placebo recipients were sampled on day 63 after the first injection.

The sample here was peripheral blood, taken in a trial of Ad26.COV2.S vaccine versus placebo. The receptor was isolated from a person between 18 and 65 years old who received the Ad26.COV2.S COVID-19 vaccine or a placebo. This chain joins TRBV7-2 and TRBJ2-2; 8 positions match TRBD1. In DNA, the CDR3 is TGTGCCAGCAGCTTAGTTACAGGGGGCACCGGGGAGCTGTTTTTT. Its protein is CASSLVTGGTGELFF. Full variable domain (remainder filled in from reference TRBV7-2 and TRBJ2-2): GAGVSQSPSNKVTEKGKDVELRCDPISGHTALYWYRQSLGQGLEFLIYFQGNSAPDKSGLPSDRFSAERTGGSVSTLTIQRTQQEDSAVYLCASSLVTGGTGELFFGEGSRLTVL.